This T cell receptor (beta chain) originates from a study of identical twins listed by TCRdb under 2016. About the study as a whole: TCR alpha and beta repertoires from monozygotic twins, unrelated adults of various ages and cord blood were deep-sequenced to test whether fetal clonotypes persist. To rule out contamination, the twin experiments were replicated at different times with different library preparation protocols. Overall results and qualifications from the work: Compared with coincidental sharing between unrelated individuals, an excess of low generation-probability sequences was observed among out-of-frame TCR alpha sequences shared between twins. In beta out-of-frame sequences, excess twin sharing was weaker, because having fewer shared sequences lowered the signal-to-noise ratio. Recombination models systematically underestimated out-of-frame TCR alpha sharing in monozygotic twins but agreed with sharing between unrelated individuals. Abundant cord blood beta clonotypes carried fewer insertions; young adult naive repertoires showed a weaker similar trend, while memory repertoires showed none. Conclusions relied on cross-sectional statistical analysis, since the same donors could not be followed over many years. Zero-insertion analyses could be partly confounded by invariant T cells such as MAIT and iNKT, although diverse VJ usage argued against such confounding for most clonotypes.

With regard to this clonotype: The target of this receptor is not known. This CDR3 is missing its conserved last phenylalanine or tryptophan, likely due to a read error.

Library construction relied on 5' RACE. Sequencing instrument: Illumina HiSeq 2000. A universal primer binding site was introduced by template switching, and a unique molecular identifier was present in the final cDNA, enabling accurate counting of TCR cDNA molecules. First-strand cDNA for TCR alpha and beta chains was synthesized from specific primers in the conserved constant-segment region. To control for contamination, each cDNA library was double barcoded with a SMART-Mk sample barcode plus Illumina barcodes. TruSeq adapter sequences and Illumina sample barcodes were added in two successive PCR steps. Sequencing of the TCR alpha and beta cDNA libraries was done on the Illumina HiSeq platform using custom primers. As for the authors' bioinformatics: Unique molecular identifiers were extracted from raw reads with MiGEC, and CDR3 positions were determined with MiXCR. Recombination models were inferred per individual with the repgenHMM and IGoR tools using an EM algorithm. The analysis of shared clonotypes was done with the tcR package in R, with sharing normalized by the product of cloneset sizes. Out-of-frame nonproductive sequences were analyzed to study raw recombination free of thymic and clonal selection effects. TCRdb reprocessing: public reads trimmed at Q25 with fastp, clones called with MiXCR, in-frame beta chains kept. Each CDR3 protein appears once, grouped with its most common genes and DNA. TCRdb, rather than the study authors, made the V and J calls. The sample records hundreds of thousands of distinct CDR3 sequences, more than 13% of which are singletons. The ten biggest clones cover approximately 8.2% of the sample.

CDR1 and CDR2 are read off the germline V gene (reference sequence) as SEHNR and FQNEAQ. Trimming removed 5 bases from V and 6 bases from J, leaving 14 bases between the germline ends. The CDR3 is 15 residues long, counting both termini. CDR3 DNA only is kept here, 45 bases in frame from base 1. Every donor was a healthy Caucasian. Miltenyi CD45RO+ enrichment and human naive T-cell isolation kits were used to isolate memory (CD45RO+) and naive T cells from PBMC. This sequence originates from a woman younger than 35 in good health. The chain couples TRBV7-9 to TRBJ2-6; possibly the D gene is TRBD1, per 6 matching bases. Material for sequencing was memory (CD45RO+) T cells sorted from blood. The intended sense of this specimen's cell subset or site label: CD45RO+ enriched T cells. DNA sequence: TGTGCCAGCAGCCCAGAACAGGGAGTGGCCAACGTCCTGACTTAC. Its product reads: CASSPEQGVANVLTY.